This TCR beta chain is drawn from a study of memory CD4+ T cells and cytomegalovirus serostatus. Profiling relied on immunoSEQ multiplex PCR, and the TCRdb table lists in-frame clones only, not all of them. The sample holds over 65,000 clones, around 78% seen once. Single viable CD3+CD4+CD8-CD45RO+ cells were sorted as the memory CD4+ T cells. CDR3 size: 15 residues. In germline, CDR1 is SGHNT, CDR2 YENEEA. Trimming took 5 bases from V and 2 from J, leaving 15 bases between them. The chain links TRBV11-3 to TRBJ1-1; no clear D gene. This clonotype originated in an adult in good health and CMV-seropositive. The sequenced sample consisted of memory CD4+ T cells from blood. CDR3 coding DNA: TGTGCCAGCAGCCCTCCGGTGGCAGTTAACACTGAAGCTTTCTTT. Translated, it gives CASSPPVAVNTEAFF.